The source of this TCR beta chain is a study of a mutant IDH1 vaccine in newly diagnosed glioma. Study context: Vaccination began 4-6 weeks post radiotherapy alone, or with temozolomide cycles. Prior therapy was radiotherapy, temozolomide, or both; most received both. Sex among treated patients split around 60% male, approximately 40% female; mean age was roughly 40 years.

The study's findings and limits: Immune responses arising from the vaccine appeared in 90% to 95% of patients.

The table came from immunoSEQ multiplex PCR; TCRdb's copy has only in-frame clones and leaves some out. This table has about 60,000 clones, over 80% appearing once. Specified time point: week 23, last vaccination. A single vaccine dose contained 300 ug of mutant IDH1 20-mer peptide, and topical imiquimod was used with it. Points on this clone: Its antigen is undetermined.

The sequence was obtained from a man aged 35-49 years with glioma. This material consisted of PBMCs, taken from a glioma patient whose treatment included an IDH1 peptide vaccine.

The CDR3 spells CASSDSSSGLSGANVLTF. The CDR3 DNA is TGTGCCAGCAGTGACTCTTCTAGCGGGCTCTCTGGGGCCAACGTCCTGACTTTC. The rearrangement joins TRBV6-4 to TRBJ2-6; 8 nucleotides match TRBD2. The CDR3 loop spans 18 amino acids. CDR1 MRHNA and CDR2 SNTAGT come from the germline V gene. The V segment lost 0 bases and the J segment 0 bases; nucleotides outside the gene matches: 4.